The 28 T cell receptor beta chains below were found in one sample sequenced in a study of T cells in Graves' hyperthyroidism and ophthalmopathy. From RNA transcripts, TCR beta CDR3 regions were amplified. RT-PCR in the first round (using the HTBI primer set) targeted the TCR CDR3. TCRdb recomputed calls from the multiplex PCR reads with MiXCR, one row per CDR3 protein. This table holds 300,000 to 450,000 distinct CDR3 sequences, about 15% found once. The sequencing sample was made of blood. Receptors were obtained from a woman younger than 45 with Graves' hyperthyroidism.

This clonotype appeared many times. The chain carries TRBV2 and TRBJ2-7; 9 nucleotides agree with TRBD1. The germline V gene encodes CDR1 SNHLY and CDR2 FYNNEI. With V trimmed by 4 bases and J by 7 bases, 5 bases remained unmatched. This CDR3 is built from 13 residues. CDR3 DNA sequence: TGTGCCAGCAGTGGGACAGGGGAGGGTGAGCAGTACTTC. As protein: CASSGTGEGEQYF.

CDR3 sequence: CASSQVLSGSVHNEQFF. The DNA for the CDR3 is TGTGCCAGCAGCCAAGTCTTGAGCGGGAGCGTCCACAATGAGCAGTTCTTC. The gene calls are TRBV5-5 and TRBJ2-1; 8 positions match TRBD2. This CDR3 is built from 17 residues. The V gene end was trimmed by 4 bases and the J gene end by 5 bases; junction bases not matched to a gene: 14. The germline gives CDR1 SGHKS, CDR2 YYEKEE (reference sequence).

This clonotype showed up many times. This chain links TRBV11-2 with TRBJ2-5; 12 bases match TRBD2. From germline, CDR1 is SGHAT and CDR2 FQNNGV. V lost 1 base and J lost 4; bases outside the gene matches: 4. The CDR3 covers 16 residues. CDR3 nucleotide sequence: TGTGCCAGCAGCTTAGGGACTAGCGGGAACGGAGAGACCCAGTACTTC. It specifies CASSLGTSGNGETQYF.

This chain joins TRBV20-1 and TRBJ2-5; the match to TRBD1 covers 8 bases. The germline V gene has CDR1 DFQATT and CDR2 SNEGSKA (reference sequence). CDR3 size: 13 residues. J gave up 5 bases and V 3 bases, and 5 bases lay outside the gene matches. CDR3 coding DNA: TGCAGTGCTAGGGACAGGGAGTGGGAGACCCAGTACTTC. Translated, it gives CSARDREWETQYF.

This clonotype has ten or more counts. V gene TRBV29-1 combines with J gene TRBJ2-5; TRBD1 might be the D (6 bases). The V gene's germline CDR1 is SQVTM and CDR2 ANQGSEA. Trimming removed 6 bases from V and 5 bases from J, with 10 bases in between. The CDR3 extends over 11 amino acids. The CDR3 DNA reads TGCAGCGTCAGGGGTTATGAGACCCAGTACTTC. It translates to CSVRGYETQYF.

This rearrangement joins TRBV4-2 to TRBJ2-7; 10 nucleotides match TRBD2. V lost 3 bases, J lost 4 bases, and 21 bases stayed unmatched. The CDR3 loop spans 20 amino acids. Germline V gives CDR1 LGHNA, CDR2 YNFKEQ. Here the CDR3 reads CASSQDRGLAGVVRSYEQYF. The CDR3 region has the DNA TGTGCCAGCAGCCAGGACCGGGGGCTAGCGGGAGTGGTCCGGAGTTACGAGCAGTACTTC.

The chain is built from TRBV20-1 and TRBJ1-1; D may be TRBD1 (6 bases). With 7 bases removed from V and 5 bases from J, the gap between germline ends came to 14 bases. The length of the CDR3 is 12 residues. The germline gives CDR1 DFQATT, CDR2 SNEGSKA (reference sequence). The CDR3 DNA follows: TGCAGTGTCGAACTACAGGGTACTGAAGCTTTCTTT. It encodes CSVELQGTEAFF.

Of note for this clonotype: Just one base apart from a much larger clone, this may be a read error. It is likely a read error, because the conserved phenylalanine at the end of the CDR3 is missing. The chain joins TRBV28 to TRBJ2-7; 12 nucleotides agree with TRBD1. Trimming at V came to 3 bases and at J to 3 bases, leaving 3 bases not matched to a gene. The CDR3 runs 15 residues. Germline V gene data show CDR1 as MDHEN and CDR2 as SYDVKM. CDR3 nucleotides: TGTGCCAGCAGTTTTCGGGACAGGGGGCTCTACGAGCAGTACATC. This codes for CASSFRDRGLYEQYI.

This clonotype has more than one count but fewer than ten. The chain has TRBV13 and TRBJ2-2; D may be TRBD2 (5 bases). This CDR3 is built from 17 residues. Germline V gene sequence: CDR1 PRHDT, CDR2 FYEKMQ (reference sequence). The germline V and J ends were trimmed by 5 bases and 1 base, with 17 bases remaining between them. CDR3 nucleotide sequence: TGTGCCAGCAGCCCCTCGCGACTATATCTGAACACCGGGGAGCTGTTTTTT. Translated: CASSPSRLYLNTGELFF.

The CDR3 DNA reads TGTGCCAGTAGTATCGTGGGAGGAGGGGCAGATACGCAGTATTTT. It is translated as CASSIVGGGADTQYF. The chain combines TRBV19 with TRBJ2-3, with TRBD2 as a possible D gene (6 bases). In germline, CDR1 is LNHDA, CDR2 SQIVND (reference sequence). This CDR3 contains 15 residues. Trimming stripped 3 bases from V and 4 bases from J, with 14 bases between.

This clonotype occurred a few times. The CDR3 DNA follows: TGCAGTGCTAGAGATTCTCAGGCGAGCGGCCTAGACACCGGGGAGCTGTTTTTT. As protein: CSARDSQASGLDTGELFF. The rearrangement links TRBV20-1 to TRBJ2-2, with D perhaps TRBD2 (5 bases). Trimming cost V 0 bases and J 3 bases, with 20 bases left between them. Germline CDR1 is DFQATT and CDR2 is SNEGSKA (reference sequence). The CDR3 extends over 18 amino acids.

The V and J genes are TRBV7-2 and TRBJ1-1; weak D call: TRBD1 (5 bases). The germline V gene has CDR1 SGHTA and CDR2 FQGNSA. V lost 8 bases and J 4 bases, leaving 23 bases between the germline ends. The CDR3 has 16 amino acids. The CDR3 DNA sequence: TGTGCCAGCCATCTGAATCCCGGACCGAGGGGCACTGAAGCTTTCTTT. Its translation is CASHLNPGPRGTEAFF. Based on the CDR3 plus reference TRBV7-2 and TRBJ1-1, the full variable domain is GAGVSQSPSNKVTEKGKDVELRCDPISGHTALYWYRQSLGQGLEFLIYFQGNSAPDKSGLPSDRFSAERTGGSVSTLTIQRTQQEDSAVYLCASHLNPGPRGTEAFFGQGTRLTVV.

This clonotype was observed many times. The rearrangement joins TRBV3-1 to TRBJ2-7; TRBD1 is a possible D gene (5 bases). Trimming cost V 2 bases and J 3 bases, with 14 bases left between them. Germline CDR1 reads LGHDT; CDR2 reads YNNKEL (reference sequence). The CDR3 consists of 15 residues. The CDR3 DNA reads TGTGCCAGCAGCCAATGGGCAGGGCCGATCTACGAGCAGTACTTC. Translating it yields CASSQWAGPIYEQYF.

There are many counts of this clonotype. The genes are TRBV3-1 and TRBJ1-2; D is unresolved. The CDR3 extends over 16 amino acids. The germline gives CDR1 LGHDT, CDR2 YNNKEL (reference sequence). V was clipped by 1 base and J by 9 bases, with 21 bases between them. The CDR3 region has the DNA TGTGCCAGCAGCCAAGGTCTTGTGGGTTCGAGGGAGCGCTACACCTTC. This sequence encodes CASSQGLVGSRERYTF.

This clonotype came up many times. This chain uses TRBV3-1 with TRBJ2-5, with a tentative D call TRBD1 (6 bases). CDR3 length: 14 amino acids. The germline gives CDR1 LGHDT, CDR2 YNNKEL (reference sequence). V was shortened by 1 base and J by 5 bases, with 11 bases between the two germline ends. CDR3 coding DNA: TGTGCCAGCAGCCAAGCAGGGGCGGGCGAGACCCAGTACTTC. Its translation: CASSQAGAGETQYF.

This clonotype was counted ten times or more. This chain uses TRBV5-5 with TRBJ2-1, with TRBD2 matching over 11 bases. The V and J ends lost 1 base and 7 bases, in that order; junction bases with no gene match: 4. This CDR3 has 15 amino acids. Germline V CDR1 and CDR2: SGHKS, YYEKEE (reference sequence). The CDR3 spells CASSLSSGRINEQFF. CDR3 DNA: TGTGCCAGCAGCTTGTCTAGCGGGAGGATAAATGAGCAGTTCTTC.

This clonotype was seen a few times. The chain uses TRBV12-3 or TRBV12-4 and TRBJ1-2; D is unclear. Trimming removed 3 bases at V and 8 bases at J, with 10 bases between. The CDR3 runs to 12 residues. CDR3: CASSFGVQGYTF. The CDR3 bases are TGTGCCAGCAGTTTTGGAGTACAAGGCTACACCTTC.

This clonotype came up a few times. V and J are TRBV20-1 and TRBJ2-5; 14 nucleotides match TRBD2. The CDR3 runs to 16 residues. Germline V gene sequence: CDR1 DFQATT, CDR2 SNEGSKA (reference sequence). J lost 2 bases, V lost 6 bases, and 8 bases had no gene match. The DNA of the CDR3 is TGCAGTGCCAAAGGGACTAGCGGGAGACCACAAGAGACCCAGTACTTC. This codes for CSAKGTSGRPQETQYF.

This clonotype was seen only a few times. The DNA of the CDR3 is TGTGCCAGCAGTCGACAGGGCGATGGCTACACCTTC. It yields the protein CASSRQGDGYTF. J is TRBJ1-2 and V is TRBV6-1; 7 bases fit TRBD1. Losses at the gene ends were 5 bases for V and 6 bases for J; bases not matched to a gene: 3. The CDR3 is 12 amino acids. Germline lookup yields CDR1 MNHNS and CDR2 SASEGT.

The chain is built from TRBV29-1 and TRBJ1-1; D is uncertain. The CDR3 covers 12 residues. Germline V lookup: CDR1 SQVTM, CDR2 ANQGSEA. V was cut by 8 bases and J by 2 bases, with 12 bases left in between. This CDR3 is CSCRSGNTEAFF. Written as DNA, the CDR3 is TGCAGCTGTCGGAGCGGAAACACTGAAGCTTTCTTT.

This clonotype was observed at least ten times. CDR3 residues: CASSFRDSLYEQYF. CDR3 sequence (DNA): TGTGCCAGCAGCTTCCGGGACTCGCTCTACGAGCAGTACTTC. The chain uses TRBV11-1 and TRBJ2-7, with D tentatively TRBD2 (6 bases). This CDR3 spans 14 amino acids. V lost 3 bases to trimming and J lost 3 bases, with 12 bases between them. The V gene's germline CDR1 is SGHAT and CDR2 FQDESV (reference sequence).

The chain links TRBV4-1 to TRBJ2-7; D not resolved. V lost 0 bases and J 6 bases, leaving 12 bases between the germline ends. The CDR3 sequence is 14 residues long. Germline CDR1 is MGHRA and CDR2 is YSYEKL. The CDR3 reads CASSQEQMVSEQYF. CDR3 DNA sequence: TGCGCCAGCAGCCAAGAACAGATGGTAAGCGAGCAGTACTTC.

This clonotype was counted ten times or more. The chain recombines TRBV9 with TRBJ2-5; 7 nucleotides agree with TRBD2. V dropped 4 bases and J dropped 5; count of bases not matched to a gene: 11. The CDR3 has 15 amino acids. Germline lookup yields CDR1 SGDLS and CDR2 YYNGEE. DNA for the CDR3: TGTGCCAGCAGCCCTCGGGACTATCGACGGGAGACCCAGTACTTC. Amino acid sequence: CASSPRDYRRETQYF.

The chain links TRBV7-2 to TRBJ2-2; 9 bases match TRBD1. This CDR3 comprises 15 residues. CDR1 and CDR2 (germline): SGHTA, FQGNSA. The V segment lost 10 bases and the J segment 4 bases; nucleotides outside the gene matches: 10. CDR3 amino acids: CATNPGTGFTGELFF. In DNA form, the CDR3 reads TGTGCCACTAACCCCGGGACAGGGTTCACCGGGGAGCTGTTTTTT.

The chain employs TRBV20-1 and TRBJ2-1; weak D call: TRBD1 (6 bases). This CDR3 has 13 amino acids. Germline-derived CDR1 and CDR2 are DFQATT and SNEGSKA (reference sequence). Deletions cut 3 bases from V and 8 bases from J, with 14 bases between. Here the CDR3 reads CSASVSGVDEQFF. In DNA form, the CDR3 reads TGCAGTGCTAGTGTGTCAGGGGTGGATGAGCAGTTCTTC.

The rearrangement links TRBV12-3 or TRBV12-4 to TRBJ2-2, with 8 bases identical to TRBD2. CDR3 size: 17 residues. V lost 5 bases to trimming and J lost 8 bases; unmatched junction nucleotides: 16. The CDR3 DNA reads TGTGCCAGCAGTCTCGACCCCGGACTAGCCCAGATAGGGGAGCTGTTTTTT. It specifies CASSLDPGLAQIGELFF.

This clonotype has ten or more counts. The chain has TRBV20-1 and TRBJ2-6, with D possibly being TRBD2 (6 bases). The germline CDR1 and CDR2 sequences are DFQATT and SNEGSKA (reference sequence). V lost 4 bases and J 2 bases, leaving 18 bases between the germline ends. The CDR3 is made up of 17 amino acids. The CDR3 is CSATNLRGGTGANVLTF. DNA of the CDR3: TGCAGTGCTACCAACCTCCGTGGGGGGACTGGGGCCAACGTCCTGACTTTC.

This clonotype occurred many times. CDR3 sequence reads: CAWNRRGAGDTEAFF. CDR3 DNA: TGTGCCTGGAACCGCCGGGGGGCAGGGGACACTGAAGCTTTCTTT. The V call is TRBV30, the J call TRBJ1-1; TRBD1 might be the D (6 bases). Trimming took 4 bases from V and 3 from J, leaving 18 bases between them. The CDR3 covers 15 residues. The germline V gene has CDR1 GTSNPN and CDR2 SVGIG (reference sequence).